The 25 T cell receptor beta chains below were found in one sample sequenced in a study of T-cell reconstitution after alpha-beta-depleted transplantation in children. TCRbeta library preparation incorporated unique molecular identifiers. TCRdb re-derived calls from the PCR reads in MiXCR, one entry per CDR3 protein. The table lists about 980,000 distinct CDR3 sequences, roughly 29% of them singletons, with 25% to 35% in the top ten. Here the sequenced sample was PBMCs, mostly from graft donor cells, taken 360 days after TCRalphabeta/CD19-depleted stem cell transplant. These receptors all come from a boy in the first two years of life who had a stem cell transplant for SCID, so the T cells may come from the graft donor.

This clonotype appeared a single time. The chain links TRBV5-1 to TRBJ2-3; TRBD1 might be the D (5 bases). Germline CDR1 reads SGHRS; CDR2 reads YFSETQ. The CDR3 has 14 amino acids. Trimming took off 5 bases at V and 3 bases at J, with 13 bases between the two ends. CDR3 in amino acids: CASRAGLFTDTQYF. CDR3 nucleotides: TGCGCCAGCAGGGCAGGGTTGTTTACAGATACGCAGTATTTT.

The genes are TRBV7-2 and TRBJ2-3, with 7 bases identical to TRBD2. The ends lost 7 bases at V and 2 bases at J; junction bases unmatched: 9. The germline gives CDR1 SGHTA, CDR2 FQGNSA. CDR3 size: 15 residues. The chain's CDR3 is CASNPTGGYTDTQYF. The CDR3 DNA is TGTGCCAGCAATCCCACCGGGGGGTACACAGATACGCAGTATTTT.

This chain links TRBV9 with TRBJ2-5; 12 bases match TRBD1. V lost 4 bases, J lost 5 bases, and 12 bases stayed unmatched. There are 17 residues in the CDR3. Looked up from germline, CDR1 is SGDLS and CDR2 is YYNGEE. The CDR3 reads CASSRSGTGGAGETQYF. The CDR3 DNA reads TGTGCCAGCAGCCGATCCGGGACAGGGGGCGCAGGGGAGACCCAGTACTTC.

This clonotype was recorded a few times. The chain has TRBV5-1 and TRBJ2-5, with D perhaps matching TRBD2 (7 bases). The CDR3 totals 15 residues. The V end lost 3 bases, the J end lost 3 bases, and 15 bases lay between the germline ends. Germline CDR1 SGHRS, CDR2 YFSETQ. CDR3 loop: CASSWRGPEEETQYF. In nucleotides, the CDR3 is TGCGCCAGCAGCTGGCGGGGGCCAGAGGAAGAGACCCAGTACTTC.

This clonotype has just a few counts. J is TRBJ1-4 and V is TRBV7-8, with 9 nucleotides matching TRBD1. Germline V CDR1 and CDR2: SGHVS, FQNEAQ. The CDR3 runs to 17 residues. The trim removed 4 bases at V and 7 bases at J, leaving 13 bases unmatched. Here the CDR3 reads CASSSRSRTGVAEKLFF. The CDR3 DNA reads as TGTGCCAGCAGCTCGCGTTCCCGGACAGGGGTGGCTGAAAAACTGTTTTTT.

The chain has TRBV12-3 or TRBV12-4 and TRBJ2-1; 8 positions agree with TRBD2. The CDR3 extends over 17 amino acids. Trimming removed 3 bases from V and 0 bases from J; junction bases left unmatched: 7. This chain's CDR3 is CASSFGSGARSYNEQFF. In DNA, the CDR3 is TGTGCCAGCAGTTTCGGTAGCGGGGCCCGCTCCTACAATGAGCAGTTCTTC.

This clonotype was seen a few times. This sequence joins TRBV5-1 and TRBJ2-1; the D gene could be TRBD1 or TRBD2 (6 bases each). Germline V gene data show CDR1 as SGHRS and CDR2 as YFSETQ. The CDR3 sequence is 17 residues long. Trimming stripped 4 bases from V and 0 bases from J, with 17 bases between. CDR3 coding DNA: TGCGCCAGCAGCCCGGACCCGGGGGCAACCTCCTACAATGAGCAGTTCTTC. Protein product: CASSPDPGATSYNEQFF.

This clonotype was counted a few times. The chain employs TRBV29-1 and TRBJ2-2; 8 positions agree with TRBD1. The CDR3 length is 18 residues. The germline CDR1 and CDR2 sequences are SQVTM and ANQGSEA. J lost 2 bases, V lost 6 bases, and 17 bases had no gene match. The CDR3 nucleotides read TGCAGCGTCGGGAAGAAGCAGGGGGCGGGCTCCAACACCGGGGAGCTGTTTTTT. This codes for CSVGKKQGAGSNTGELFF.

As for this clonotype: The limits of the CDR3 on the DNA are not certain, so only TCRdb's listed CDR3 is given. The J gene is TRBJ1-3, the V gene TRBV29-1. With termini counted, the CDR3 has 14 amino acids. Germline V gene data show CDR1 as SQVTM and CDR2 as ANQGSEA. CDR3 residues: CSVAGGISGNTLYF.

This chain uses TRBV5-1 with TRBJ2-3; maybe TRBD2 (6 bases). With 3 bases removed from V and 0 bases from J, the gap between germline ends came to 14 bases. This CDR3 spans 16 amino acids. Germline-derived CDR1 and CDR2 are SGHRS and YFSETQ. The CDR3 region has the DNA TGCGCCAGCAGCTGGGGCGGGAAAGGGAGCACAGATACGCAGTATTTT. It codes for CASSWGGKGSTDTQYF.

The DNA of the CDR3 is TGTGCCAGCAGTCCATGGACTAGCGGGGGGGCATGGTTGGGTGAGCAGTTCTTC. As protein: CASSPWTSGGAWLGEQFF. The J gene is TRBJ2-1, the V gene TRBV12-3 or TRBV12-4, with 15 bases lining up with TRBD2. The CDR3 totals 18 residues. V was clipped by 5 bases and J by 9 bases; unmatched bases: 14.

This chain joins TRBV28 and TRBJ2-7, with 8 bases lining up with TRBD1. V lost 2 bases and J lost 6; bases outside the gene matches: 6. The CDR3 has 14 amino acids. Germline values: CDR1 MDHEN, CDR2 SYDVKM. The CDR3 coding sequence is TGTGCCAGCAGTTTACGGACAGGGTCGTCCGAGCAGTACTTC. This translates into CASSLRTGSSEQYF.

This clonotype occurred a few times. The rearrangement uses TRBV20-1 and TRBJ2-7; TRBD2 aligns across 9 bases. Germline V CDR1 and CDR2: DFQATT, SNEGSKA (reference sequence). V lost 3 bases, J lost 7 bases, and 7 bases stayed unmatched. CDR3 length equals 13 residues. The CDR3 DNA follows: TGCAGTGCTAGGGGTCTAGCGGGGAAAGAGCAGTACTTC. Encoded protein: CSARGLAGKEQYF.

This chain links TRBV21-1 with TRBJ2-5; the table names TRBD2, a call not compared with the DNA. TRBV21-1 is termed a pseudogene. This CDR3 region has 16 residues. CDR3 sequence (DNA): TGTGCCAGCAGCAATTTAGCGGGGGGGCTTGGAGAGACCCAGTACTTC. It translates to CASSNLAGGLGETQYF.

This clonotype was seen only a few times. The gene calls are TRBV20-1 and TRBJ1-5; D may be TRBD1 (5 bases). CDR1 is DFQATT, CDR2 SNEGSKA, per germline (reference sequence). The V and J ends lost 7 bases and 0 bases respectively, with 13 bases between them. CDR3 length: 14 residues. The CDR3 protein is CSVPGGNSNQPQHF. The CDR3, as DNA: TGCAGTGTTCCTGGGGGGAATAGCAATCAGCCCCAGCATTTT.

The genes are TRBV4-1 and TRBJ2-1; D unclear. Germline V lookup: CDR1 MGHRA, CDR2 YSYEKL. Trimming took 4 bases from V and 5 from J, leaving 15 bases between them. CDR3 length: 15 residues. The CDR3 region is CASSLGWPENNEQFF. DNA for the CDR3: TGCGCCAGCAGCCTTGGATGGCCTGAAAACAATGAGCAGTTCTTC.

The CDR3 bases are TGTGCCAGCAGCCCGGGGGACTGGACCTACGAGCAGTACTTC. Protein: CASSPGDWTYEQYF. The genes are TRBV28 and TRBJ2-7; D may be TRBD2 (6 bases). Between the trimmed V and J ends, which lost 6 bases and 2 bases, there was a span of 14 bases. Germline values: CDR1 MDHEN, CDR2 SYDVKM. This CDR3 region has 14 residues. The full variable domain, in which reference TRBV28 and TRBJ2-7 provide the parts outside the CDR3, is DVKVTQSSRYLVKRTGEKVFLECVQDMDHENMFWYRQDPGLGLRLIYFSYDVKMKEKGDIPEGYSVSREKKERFSLILESASTNQTSMYLCASSPGDWTYEQYFGPGTRLTVT.

The chain recombines TRBV5-1 with TRBJ2-1; 10 positions agree with TRBD1. The V gene's germline CDR1 is SGHRS and CDR2 YFSETQ. This CDR3 region has 15 residues. J lost 9 bases, V lost 0 bases, and 6 bases had no gene match. The CDR3 DNA reads as TGCGCCAGCAGCTTGGGACAGGGGGCTGGGGGTGAGCAGTTCTTC. As protein: CASSLGQGAGGEQFF.

The V gene is TRBV6-5, the J gene TRBJ1-1; tentative D call: TRBD1 (5 bases). Germline CDR1 reads MNHEY; CDR2 reads SVGAGI. The CDR3 spans 15 residues. V lost 1 base, J lost 6 bases, and 15 bases lay in between. CDR3 DNA: TGTGCCAGCAGTTACTGGGGCTCTCCCGATGCTGAAGCTTTCTTT. It specifies CASSYWGSPDAEAFF.

This clonotype was counted only a few times. The chain combines TRBV7-2 with TRBJ1-1; TRBD1 aligns across 8 bases. Germline values: CDR1 SGHTA, CDR2 FQGNSA. The CDR3 length is 15 residues. Germline trimming cut 0 bases from V and 4 bases from J; bases unmatched to any gene: 4. CDR3 protein: CASSLALGTGTEAFF. DNA for the CDR3: TGTGCCAGCAGCTTAGCATTGGGGACAGGCACTGAAGCTTTCTTT.

The J gene is TRBJ1-2, the V gene TRBV5-1; possibly TRBD1 for D (6 bases). Germline V CDR1 and CDR2: SGHRS, YFSETQ. Trimming stripped 2 bases from V and 2 bases from J, with 10 bases between. There are 14 residues in the CDR3. For the CDR3, the DNA is TGCGCCAGCAGCTTTGGACAGCCAAACTATGGCTACACCTTC. It encodes CASSFGQPNYGYTF.

The chain employs TRBV6-1 and TRBJ2-7, with a tentative D call TRBD1 (5 bases). V lost 6 bases, J lost 3 bases, and 15 bases lay in between. Germline V gene sequence: CDR1 MNHNS, CDR2 SASEGT. CDR3 length: 14 amino acids. CDR3 in amino acids: CASRPQVTYYEQYF. The CDR3 bases are TGTGCCAGCAGACCACAGGTTACATACTACGAGCAGTACTTC.

With regard to this clonotype: Its ends do not fully match the called genes, so a read error is possible. V and J are TRBV9 and TRBJ2-1; TRBD2 aligns across 10 bases. This CDR3 is 16 amino acids long. Germline assignment: CDR1 SGDLS and CDR2 YYNGEE. In DNA form, the CDR3 reads TGTGCCAGCAGCGTAGTGAGCGGGGGGGCATCAGATGAGCAGTCCTTC. This codes for CASSVVSGGASDEQSF.

This clonotype was picked up one time. The chain employs TRBV15 and TRBJ1-1; D not certain. V lost 4 bases, J lost 0 bases, and 12 bases lay in between. Germline-derived CDR1 and CDR2 are LNHNV and YYDKDF (reference sequence). This CDR3 is built from 15 residues. This chain's CDR3 is CATSKDRTVNTEAFF. CDR3 nucleotide sequence: TGTGCCACCAGCAAAGATCGGACGGTGAACACTGAAGCTTTCTTT.

This chain uses TRBV11-2 with TRBJ1-6; D is undetermined. Germline loops: CDR1 SGHAT, CDR2 FQNNGV. This CDR3 contains 13 residues. V lost 1 base and J lost 9, with 7 bases in between. The CDR3 bases are TGTGCCAGCAGCTTAGTCGAGGGTTCACCCCTCCACTTT. Translation: CASSLVEGSPLHF. The full variable domain, with the rest looked up from reference TRBV11-2 and TRBJ1-6, is EAGVAQSPRYKIIEKRQSVAFWCNPISGHATLYWYQQILGQGPKLLIQFQNNGVVDDSQLPKDRFSAERLKGVDSTLKIQPAKLEDSAVYLCASSLVEGSPLHFGNGTRLTVT.